This entry lists 14 T cell receptor beta chains sequenced from one sample in a study of cytomegalovirus exposure and HLA in healthy donors. The PCR ran on 60 Vbeta and 13 Jbeta primers. The protocol was immunoSEQ multiplex PCR, while the TCRdb copy is restricted to in-frame clones and leaves out a portion. The data contain roughly 97,000 clones, 81% of them seen just once; the ten biggest clones take up more than 5%. Sequenced sample: PBMCs. These receptors were collected from a man aged 40-49 years in good health and CMV-seropositive.

The chain employs TRBV6-6 and TRBJ1-5; D might be TRBD1 (5 bases). Trimming stripped 0 bases from V and 1 base from J, with 7 bases between. Per germline, CDR1 MNHNY and CDR2 SVGAGI (reference sequence). This CDR3 contains 15 residues. CDR3 loop: CASSYSGGSNQPQHF. In DNA form, the CDR3 reads TGTGCCAGCAGTTACTCGGGGGGGAGCAATCAGCCCCAGCATTTT.

The chain combines TRBV4-2 with TRBJ1-2; D possibly corresponds to TRBD1 (6 bases). CDR1 is LGHNA, CDR2 YNFKEQ, per germline. With 2 bases removed from V and 8 bases from J, the gap between germline ends came to 12 bases. The CDR3 spans 13 residues. This CDR3 is CASSQSGVEGYTF. CDR3 nucleotides: TGTGCCAGCAGCCAATCAGGGGTAGAGGGCTACACCTTC.

The chain carries TRBV5-5 and TRBJ2-5; TRBD1 agrees at 9 bases. CDR1 and CDR2 (germline): SGHKS, YYEKEE (reference sequence). The CDR3 is 14 residues long. Losses at the gene ends were 4 bases for V and 5 bases for J; bases not matched to a gene: 6. The CDR3 here is CASSQQGAGETQYF. The CDR3 DNA reads TGTGCCAGCAGCCAACAGGGGGCGGGGGAGACCCAGTACTTC.

The rearrangement uses TRBV5-1 and TRBJ2-1; TRBD1 might be the D (7 bases). The V and J ends lost 4 bases and 2 bases respectively, with 13 bases between them. Per germline, CDR1 SGHRS and CDR2 YFSETQ. CDR3 length equals 15 residues. CDR3 coding DNA: TGCGCCAGCAGCCAGGGGGGACTCACCTACAATGAGCAGTTCTTC. Translation gives CASSQGGLTYNEQFF.

This clone is a singleton in its sample. The chain joins TRBV29-1 to TRBJ1-1; 7 nucleotides match TRBD1. The CDR3 is 14 residues long. Germline CDR1 is SQVTM and CDR2 is ANQGSEA. J was trimmed by 1 base and V by 7 bases; bases with no gene match: 9. Written as DNA, the CDR3 is TGCAGCGGGGCCGGGACAGAAACGAACACTGAAGCTTTCTTT. The encoded protein is CSGAGTETNTEAFF.

The chain recombines TRBV28 with TRBJ2-2; TRBD1 matches 7 bases. V shed 6 bases, J shed 4 bases, and the junction held 11 bases outside the gene matches. The germline gives CDR1 MDHEN, CDR2 SYDVKM. This CDR3 spans 16 amino acids. This chain's CDR3 is CASSMTGIISTGELFF. Here the CDR3 DNA reads TGTGCCAGCAGCATGACAGGGATTATTAGCACCGGGGAGCTGTTTTTT.

V and J are TRBV9 and TRBJ2-3; TRBD1 might be the D (6 bases). CDR1 and CDR2 from the germline V gene are SGDLS and YYNGEE. V dropped 0 bases and J dropped 5 bases, with 7 bases sitting between them. The CDR3 covers 13 residues. The CDR3 DNA reads as TGTGCCAGCAGCGTAGGAGGGGGAGATACGCAGTATTTT. It codes for CASSVGGGDTQYF.

This CDR3 reads CASSPLAGGPYNEQFF. The CDR3 DNA reads as TGTGCCAGCAGCCCACTAGCGGGAGGGCCCTACAATGAGCAGTTCTTC. The chain joins TRBV5-4 to TRBJ2-1; TRBD2 agrees at 13 bases. This CDR3 contains 16 residues. J was trimmed by 2 bases and V by 4 bases; bases with no gene match: 3. Germline CDR1 is SGHNT and CDR2 is YYREEE (reference sequence).

This clone was found once. This rearrangement joins TRBV7-3 to TRBJ2-5, with TRBD1 identical over 9 bases. The J segment lost 5 bases and the V segment lost 5 bases, leaving 6 bases of the junction unmatched. This CDR3 is built from 14 residues. CDR1 and CDR2 (germline): SGHTA, FQGTGA. CDR3 residues: CASSQGTGLETQYF. CDR3 nucleotide sequence: TGTGCCAGCAGCCAAGGGACAGGGCTGGAGACCCAGTACTTC.

The V gene is TRBV10-3, the J gene TRBJ1-5; unclear D gene. Trimming pared 1 base from V and 5 bases from J, leaving 6 bases between. The CDR3 has 13 amino acids. Germline values: CDR1 ENHRY, CDR2 SYGVKD. The CDR3 DNA reads TGTGCCATCAGTGAGTATTCATATCAGCCCCAGCATTTT. Its translation: CAISEYSYQPQHF.

This chain connects TRBV5-4 to TRBJ2-1; TRBD1 matches 7 bases. V gave up 4 bases and J gave up 5 bases; unmatched junction bases: 9. The CDR3 spans 15 residues. Germline V gene sequence: CDR1 SGHNT, CDR2 YYREEE (reference sequence). As DNA, the CDR3 is TGTGCCAGCAGCATAGAACACGGGACAGACAATGAGCAGTTCTTC. Encoded protein: CASSIEHGTDNEQFF.

This chain joins TRBV5-1 and TRBJ1-1; TRBD1 matches at 8 bases. CDR1 and CDR2 from the germline V gene are SGHRS and YFSETQ. J gave up 0 bases and V 0 bases, and 4 bases lay outside the gene matches. The CDR3 contains 16 residues. The CDR3: CASSLGRGHMNTEAFF. The CDR3 bases are TGCGCCAGCAGCTTGGGCAGGGGGCATATGAACACTGAAGCTTTCTTT. Based on the CDR3 plus reference TRBV5-1 and TRBJ1-1, the full variable domain is KAGVTQTPRYLIKTRGQQVTLSCSPISGHRSVSWYQQTPGQGLQFLFEYFSETQRNKGNFPGRFSGRQFSNSRSEMNVSTLELGDSALYLCASSLGRGHMNTEAFFGQGTRLTVV.

The chain employs TRBV11-2 and TRBJ2-1; 8 nucleotides agree with TRBD2. The trim removed 3 bases at V and 16 bases at J, leaving 14 bases unmatched. Looked up from germline, CDR1 is SGHAT and CDR2 is FQNNGV. This CDR3 is 14 amino acids long. The CDR3 DNA is TGTGCCAGCAGCTTGGGATTAGCGGGACGGTTGTACTTCTTC. Protein sequence: CASSLGLAGRLYFF.

This clone was picked up a small number of times. This chain connects TRBV28 to TRBJ2-3, with D unclear. V was shortened by 5 bases and J by 10 bases, with 16 bases between the two germline ends. The CDR3 contains 13 residues. Germline values: CDR1 MDHEN, CDR2 SYDVKM. The CDR3 protein is CASSLHPGVPQYF. The CDR3 DNA follows: TGTGCCAGCAGTCTACACCCCGGAGTTCCGCAGTATTTT.